The 17 T cell receptor beta chains reported below all come from one sample, sequenced in a study of PD-1 and CTLA-4 blockade in melanoma. Some clones are missing from TCRdb's copy, which holds only in-frame ones; the method was immunoSEQ multiplex PCR. The sample contains tens of thousands of clones, more than 70% of which appear only once. Source: CD8+ T cells from peripheral blood, taken before anti-PD-1 treatment. The receptors come from a human donor with melanoma.

V gene TRBV24-1 combines with J gene TRBJ2-1; TRBD2 agrees at 8 bases. CDR3 length: 15 residues. V dropped 5 bases and J dropped 8; count of bases not matched to a gene: 10. CDR1 is KGHDR and CDR2 is SFDVKD in the germline V gene. CDR3 DNA sequence: TGTGCCACCAGTGTAAGAGCGGGGGCCGGGGATGAGCAGTTCTTC. This codes for CATSVRAGAGDEQFF.

This chain connects TRBV2 to TRBJ2-7; a weak D match, TRBD1 (5 bases). This CDR3 spans 13 amino acids. The V end was cut by 4 bases, the J end by 6 bases, with 13 bases between. CDR1 SNHLY and CDR2 FYNNEI come from the germline V gene. As DNA, the CDR3 is TGTGCCAGCAGTGGTTCAGGGCCGGTCGAGCAGTACTTC. Translating gives CASSGSGPVEQYF.

This chain uses TRBV28 with TRBJ1-5, with D maybe TRBD1 (6 bases). The CDR3 has 18 residues. Germline V gene sequence: CDR1 MDHEN, CDR2 SYDVKM. Trimming left V 3 bases short and J 4 bases short, with 22 bases between. DNA of the CDR3: TGTGCCAGCAGTTTCCACAGGACAGACGGTCTTAGAAATCAGCCCCAGCATTTT. Amino acid sequence: CASSFHRTDGLRNQPQHF.

The rearrangement links TRBV30 to TRBJ2-7; D perhaps matches TRBD1 (5 bases). V dropped 2 bases and J dropped 0 bases, with 8 bases sitting between them. The CDR3 spans 13 residues. The V gene's germline CDR1 is GTSNPN and CDR2 SVGIG (reference sequence). The CDR3, as DNA: TGTGCCTGGAGTCAGGGAATCTCCTACGAGCAGTACTTC. Translating gives CAWSQGISYEQYF.

The rearrangement joins TRBV27 to TRBJ2-2; D call uncertain. Germline assignment: CDR1 MNHEY and CDR2 SMNVEV (reference sequence). Trimming removed 7 bases from V and 7 bases from J, with 13 bases in between. This CDR3 is built from 13 residues. The chain's CDR3 is CASIPHWGGELFF. The CDR3 nucleotides are TGTGCCAGCATCCCCCATTGGGGCGGGGAGCTGTTTTTT.

The V and J genes are TRBV4-1 and TRBJ2-7; TRBD1 matches at 7 bases. The CDR3 runs 15 residues. The germline V gene encodes CDR1 MGHRA and CDR2 YSYEKL. V lost 0 bases and J lost 0; bases outside the gene matches: 2. The chain's CDR3 is CASSQEGTDSYEQYF. The CDR3, as DNA: TGCGCCAGCAGCCAAGAGGGGACAGACTCCTACGAGCAGTACTTC.

This sequence joins TRBV3-1 (or the pseudogene TRBV3-2) and TRBJ2-1; D may be TRBD2 (6 bases). The CDR3 runs 16 residues. Germline CDR1 LGHDT, CDR2 YNNKEL (reference sequence). The germline V and J ends were trimmed by 0 bases and 0 bases, with 9 bases remaining between them. The CDR3 DNA reads TGTGCCAGCAGCCAAGAGGGACTCAGCTCCTACAATGAGCAGTTCTTC. Translated, it gives CASSQEGLSSYNEQFF.

This clone was seen once. The chain has TRBV7-9 and TRBJ1-1; the match to TRBD1 covers 7 bases. The V segment lost 6 bases and the J segment 11 bases; nucleotides outside the gene matches: 6. The CDR3 has 11 residues. In germline, CDR1 is SEHNR, CDR2 FQNEAQ (reference sequence). The CDR3 nucleotides read TGTGCCAGCAGTAAGACAGGGCCGGCTTTCTTT. Translated, it gives CASSKTGPAFF.

The V gene is TRBV29-1, the J gene TRBJ1-2; D is unclear. Per germline, CDR1 SQVTM and CDR2 ANQGSEA. The CDR3 consists of 12 residues. V lost 6 bases, J lost 4 bases, and 12 bases lay in between. This CDR3 is CSVPGSFYGYTF. CDR3 nucleotide sequence: TGCAGCGTGCCCGGGAGTTTCTATGGCTACACCTTC. The variable domain in full, completed from reference TRBV29-1 and TRBJ1-2, reads SAVISQKPSRDICQRGTSLTIQCQVDSQVTMMFWYRQQPGQSLTLIATANQGSEATYESGFVIDKFPISRPNLTFSTLTVSNMSPEDSSIYLCSVPGSFYGYTFGSGTRLTVV.

The chain employs TRBV18 and TRBJ1-2; D perhaps matches TRBD1 (6 bases). The V end lost 3 bases, the J end lost 5 bases, and 22 bases lay between the germline ends. CDR1 and CDR2 from the germline V gene are KGHSH and LQKENI. CDR3 length: 17 residues. The CDR3 DNA reads TGTGCCAGCTCACCCGACGACAGGCCCTATATACCTTATGGCTACACCTTC. Amino acids: CASSPDDRPYIPYGYTF.

The rearrangement uses TRBV27 and TRBJ1-5, with D unclear. The CDR3 length is 17 residues. Per the germline V gene, CDR1 is MNHEY and CDR2 is SMNVEV (reference sequence). The V and J ends lost 4 bases and 1 base respectively, with 17 bases between them. The CDR3 coding sequence is TGTGCCAGCAGTTCAGCCACGACACTCTCAAGCAATCAGCCCCAGCATTTT. It codes for CASSSATTLSSNQPQHF.

The V and J genes are TRBV7-2 and TRBJ2-7; D unresolved. CDR3 length: 15 residues. V was clipped by 1 base and J by 7 bases, with 17 bases between them. Germline assignment: CDR1 SGHTA and CDR2 FQGNSA. In DNA form, the CDR3 reads TGTGCCAGCAGCTTAGTTGCCGTCGTTAATGAGGAGCAGTACTTC. Its protein product is CASSLVAVVNEEQYF.

The chain couples TRBV7-9 to TRBJ1-1; D unresolved. CDR3 length: 12 amino acids. V was trimmed by 3 bases and J by 4 bases, leaving 6 bases between them. The germline CDR1 and CDR2 sequences are SEHNR and FQNEAQ (reference sequence). The CDR3 sequence: CASSFGFTEAFF. The CDR3 nucleotides read TGTGCCAGCAGCTTTGGGTTCACTGAAGCTTTCTTT.

The chain couples TRBV6-5 to TRBJ1-1; perhaps TRBD1 as D (6 bases). The CDR3 is 14 amino acids. Trimming removed 0 bases from V and 4 bases from J, with 9 bases in between. Germline-derived CDR1 and CDR2 are MNHEY and SVGAGI. CDR3 sequence (DNA): TGTGCCAGCAGTTACTCGACAGGACCCACTGAAGCTTTCTTT. The encoded protein is CASSYSTGPTEAFF.

This clone was counted a single time. The chain carries TRBV5-1 and TRBJ1-2; 7 bases agree with TRBD1. Germline trimming cut 3 bases from V and 3 bases from J; bases unmatched to any gene: 2. Germline CDR1 reads SGHRS; CDR2 reads YFSETQ. The CDR3 consists of 13 residues. The CDR3 sequence is CASSSTGYYGYTF. CDR3 DNA sequence: TGCGCCAGCAGCTCGACAGGGTACTATGGCTACACCTTC.

This clone was recorded only once. The chain links TRBV7-2 to TRBJ2-4; no definite D call. Trimming took 1 base from V and 6 from J, leaving 10 bases between them. The germline gives CDR1 SGHTA, CDR2 FQGNSA. The CDR3 contains 14 residues. The CDR3 DNA follows: TGTGCCAGCAGCTTAGTAGGAAATGGAAACATTCAGTACTTC. Protein: CASSLVGNGNIQYF.

The chain uses TRBV4-2 and TRBJ1-1; D is undetermined. This CDR3 region has 14 residues. The germline V gene has CDR1 LGHNA and CDR2 YNFKEQ. V lost 3 bases, J lost 2 bases, and 10 bases lay in between. CDR3 sequence (DNA): TGTGCCAGCAGCCATACCGGGGAAAACACTGAAGCTTTCTTT. Its translation: CASSHTGENTEAFF.